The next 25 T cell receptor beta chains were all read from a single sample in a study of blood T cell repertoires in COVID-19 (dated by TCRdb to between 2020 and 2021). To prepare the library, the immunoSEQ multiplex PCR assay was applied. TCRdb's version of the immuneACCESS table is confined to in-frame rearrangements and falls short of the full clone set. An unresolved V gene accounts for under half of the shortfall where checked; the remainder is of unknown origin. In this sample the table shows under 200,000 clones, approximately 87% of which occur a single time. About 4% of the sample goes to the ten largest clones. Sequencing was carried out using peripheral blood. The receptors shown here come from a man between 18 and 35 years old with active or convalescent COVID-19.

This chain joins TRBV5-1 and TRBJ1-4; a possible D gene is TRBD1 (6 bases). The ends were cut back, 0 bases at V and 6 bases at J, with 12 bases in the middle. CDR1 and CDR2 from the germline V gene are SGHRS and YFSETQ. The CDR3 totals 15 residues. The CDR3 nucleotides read TGCGCCAGCAGCTTGGAAGCAGGGGCCCATGAAAAACTGTTTTTT. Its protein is CASSLEAGAHEKLFF. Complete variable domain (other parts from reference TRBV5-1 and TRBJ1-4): KAGVTQTPRYLIKTRGQQVTLSCSPISGHRSVSWYQQTPGQGLQFLFEYFSETQRNKGNFPGRFSGRQFSNSRSEMNVSTLELGDSALYLCASSLEAGAHEKLFFGSGTQLSVL.

The CDR3 DNA reads TGTGCCAGCAGCGAAGGACTAGCGGGGGATACGCAGTATTTT. Protein: CASSEGLAGDTQYF. The chain employs TRBV7-9 and TRBJ2-3, with 12 bases identical to TRBD2. With 5 bases clipped from V and 6 bases from J, the junction kept 3 bases outside the gene matches. Germline values: CDR1 SEHNR, CDR2 FQNEAQ (reference sequence). This CDR3 is built from 14 residues.

CDR3 DNA sequence: TGTGCCAGCAGTTTACTTGATACGCAGTATTTT. It translates to CASSLLDTQYF. The chain joins TRBV12-3 or TRBV12-4 to TRBJ2-3; D remains ambiguous. This CDR3 contains 11 residues. V lost 2 bases and J 6 bases, leaving 3 bases between the germline ends.

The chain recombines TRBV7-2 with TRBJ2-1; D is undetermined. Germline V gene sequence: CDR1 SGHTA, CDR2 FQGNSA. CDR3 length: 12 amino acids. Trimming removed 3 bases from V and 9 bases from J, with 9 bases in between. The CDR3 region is CASSLGQREQFF. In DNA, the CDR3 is TGTGCCAGCAGCTTGGGTCAGCGTGAGCAGTTCTTC. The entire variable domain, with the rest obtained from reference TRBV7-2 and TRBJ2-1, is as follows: GAGVSQSPSNKVTEKGKDVELRCDPISGHTALYWYRQSLGQGLEFLIYFQGNSAPDKSGLPSDRFSAERTGGSVSTLTIQRTQQEDSAVYLCASSLGQREQFFGPGTRLTVL.

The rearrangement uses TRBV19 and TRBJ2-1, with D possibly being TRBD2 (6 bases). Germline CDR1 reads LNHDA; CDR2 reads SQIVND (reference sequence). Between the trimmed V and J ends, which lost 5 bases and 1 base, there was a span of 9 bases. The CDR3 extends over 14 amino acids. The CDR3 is CASSPGGSYNEQFF. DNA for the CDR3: TGTGCCAGTAGTCCCGGGGGATCCTACAATGAGCAGTTCTTC.

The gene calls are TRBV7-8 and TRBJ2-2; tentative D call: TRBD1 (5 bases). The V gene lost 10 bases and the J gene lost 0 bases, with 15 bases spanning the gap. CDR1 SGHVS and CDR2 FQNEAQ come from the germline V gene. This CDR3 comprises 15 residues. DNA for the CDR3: TGTGCCACCCTCAGCCAGGGTGCGAACACCGGGGAGCTGTTTTTT. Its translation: CATLSQGANTGELFF.

As DNA, the CDR3 is TGTGCCAGCAGCTCAGCCACGGGGTCTTACATTCAGTACTTC. This encodes CASSSATGSYIQYF. The chain combines TRBV7-9 with TRBJ2-4; tentatively, D is TRBD2 (5 bases). The V and J ends lost 4 bases and 8 bases respectively, with 15 bases between them. CDR3 length: 14 amino acids. Looked up from germline, CDR1 is SEHNR and CDR2 is FQNEAQ (reference sequence).

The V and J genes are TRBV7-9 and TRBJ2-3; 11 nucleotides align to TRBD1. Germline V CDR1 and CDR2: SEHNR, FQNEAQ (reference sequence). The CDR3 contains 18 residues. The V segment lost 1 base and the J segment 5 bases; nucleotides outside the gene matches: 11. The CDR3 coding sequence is TGTGCCAGCAGCTTAGTAGAGAGGACAGGGGGCAAGGTAGATACGCAGTATTTT. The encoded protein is CASSLVERTGGKVDTQYF.

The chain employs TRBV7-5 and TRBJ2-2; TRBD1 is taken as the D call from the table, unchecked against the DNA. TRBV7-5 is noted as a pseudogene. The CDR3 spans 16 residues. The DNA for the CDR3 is TGTGCCAGAAGCTTGCCCATTGCAGGGGGACACCGGGGAGCTGTTTTT. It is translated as CARSLPIAGGHRGAVF.

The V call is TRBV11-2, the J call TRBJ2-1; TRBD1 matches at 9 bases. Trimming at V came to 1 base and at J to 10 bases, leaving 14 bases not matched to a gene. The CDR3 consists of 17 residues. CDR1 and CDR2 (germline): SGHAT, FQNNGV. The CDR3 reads CASSLVGGTGIPSEQFF. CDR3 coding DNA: TGTGCCAGCAGCTTAGTGGGGGGGACAGGGATACCATCGGAGCAGTTCTTC.

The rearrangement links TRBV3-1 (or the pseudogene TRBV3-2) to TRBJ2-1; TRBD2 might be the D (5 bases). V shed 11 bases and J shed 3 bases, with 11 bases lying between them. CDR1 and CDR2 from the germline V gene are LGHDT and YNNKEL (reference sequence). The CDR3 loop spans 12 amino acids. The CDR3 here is CAVGENYNEQFF. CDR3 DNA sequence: TGTGCCGTCGGGGAAAACTACAATGAGCAGTTCTTC.

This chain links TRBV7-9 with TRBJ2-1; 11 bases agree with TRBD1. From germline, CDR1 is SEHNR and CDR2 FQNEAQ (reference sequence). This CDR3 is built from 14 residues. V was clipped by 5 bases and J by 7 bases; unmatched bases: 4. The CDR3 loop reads CASSDGDRGNEQFF. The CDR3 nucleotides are TGTGCCAGCAGCGATGGGGACAGGGGGAATGAGCAGTTCTTC. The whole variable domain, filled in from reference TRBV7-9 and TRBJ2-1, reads DTGVSQNPRHKITKRGQNVTFRCDPISEHNRLYWYRQTLGQGPEFLTYFQNEAQLEKSRLLSDRFSAERPKGSFSTLEIQRTEQGDSAMYLCASSDGDRGNEQFFGPGTRLTVL.

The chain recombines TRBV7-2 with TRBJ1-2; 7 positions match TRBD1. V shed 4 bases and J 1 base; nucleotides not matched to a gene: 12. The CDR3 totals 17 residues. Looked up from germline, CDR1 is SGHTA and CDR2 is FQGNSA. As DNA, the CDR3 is TGTGCCAGCAGCTCCCAGGGGGGCATCTACGATAACTATGGCTACACCTTC. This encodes CASSSQGGIYDNYGYTF.

The DNA for the CDR3 is TGTGCCAGCAGCGGGACATGGAGGCCTTATAGCAATCAGCCCCAGCATTTT. Protein sequence: CASSGTWRPYSNQPQHF. This rearrangement joins TRBV28 to TRBJ1-5; maybe TRBD1 (6 bases). V was cut by 6 bases and J by 0 bases, with 18 bases left in between. The CDR3 consists of 17 residues. Germline values: CDR1 MDHEN, CDR2 SYDVKM.

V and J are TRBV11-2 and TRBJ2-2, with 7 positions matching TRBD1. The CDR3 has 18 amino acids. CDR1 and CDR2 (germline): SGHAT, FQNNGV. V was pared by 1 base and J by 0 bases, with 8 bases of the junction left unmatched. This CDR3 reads CASSLGGTRGTNTGELFF. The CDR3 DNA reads TGTGCCAGCAGCTTAGGGGGGACCAGGGGGACGAACACCGGGGAGCTGTTTTTT.

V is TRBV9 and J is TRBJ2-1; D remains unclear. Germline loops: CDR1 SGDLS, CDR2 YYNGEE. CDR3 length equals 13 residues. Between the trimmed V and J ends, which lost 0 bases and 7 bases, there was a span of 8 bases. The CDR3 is CASSVASLNEQFF. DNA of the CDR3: TGTGCCAGCAGCGTAGCTAGTTTGAATGAGCAGTTCTTC.

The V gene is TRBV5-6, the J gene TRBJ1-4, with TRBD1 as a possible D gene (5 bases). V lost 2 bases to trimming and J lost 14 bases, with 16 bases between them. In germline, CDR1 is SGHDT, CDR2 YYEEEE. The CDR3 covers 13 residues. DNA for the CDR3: TGTGCCAGCAGCTTAAGGGGCACGGCTTTGCTGTTTTTT. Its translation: CASSLRGTALLFF.

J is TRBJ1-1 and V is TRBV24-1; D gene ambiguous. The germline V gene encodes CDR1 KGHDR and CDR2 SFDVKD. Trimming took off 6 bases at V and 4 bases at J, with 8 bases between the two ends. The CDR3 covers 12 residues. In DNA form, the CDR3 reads TGTGCCACCAGTCAACGGGGCACTGAAGCTTTCTTT. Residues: CATSQRGTEAFF.

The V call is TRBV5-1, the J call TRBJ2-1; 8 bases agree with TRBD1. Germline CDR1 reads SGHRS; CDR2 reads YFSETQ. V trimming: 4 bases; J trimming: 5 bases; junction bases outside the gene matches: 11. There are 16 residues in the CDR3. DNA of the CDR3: TGCGCCAGCAGCCTTCCACGGACAGGGTCCGACAATGAGCAGTTCTTC. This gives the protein CASSLPRTGSDNEQFF.

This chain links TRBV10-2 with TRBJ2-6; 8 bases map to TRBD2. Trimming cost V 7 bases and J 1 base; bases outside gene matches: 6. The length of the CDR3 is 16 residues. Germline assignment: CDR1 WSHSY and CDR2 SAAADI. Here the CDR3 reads CASKVAGPSGANVLTF. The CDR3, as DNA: TGCGCCAGCAAAGTAGCGGGACCATCTGGGGCCAACGTCCTGACTTTC.

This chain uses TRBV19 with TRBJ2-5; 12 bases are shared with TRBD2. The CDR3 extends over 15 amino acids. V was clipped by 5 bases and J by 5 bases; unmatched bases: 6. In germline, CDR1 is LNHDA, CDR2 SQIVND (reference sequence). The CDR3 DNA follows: TGTGCCAGTAGTCTCCTAACTAGCGGGAGGGAGACCCAGTACTTC. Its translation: CASSLLTSGRETQYF.

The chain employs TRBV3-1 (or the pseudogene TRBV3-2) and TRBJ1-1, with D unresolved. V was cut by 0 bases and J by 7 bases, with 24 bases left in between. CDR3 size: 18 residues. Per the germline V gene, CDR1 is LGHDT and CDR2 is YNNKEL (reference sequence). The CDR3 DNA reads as TGTGCCAGCAGCCAAGACCCCCCGCCCGCGGGAGAGGAAGGTGAAGCTTTCTTT. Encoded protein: CASSQDPPPAGEEGEAFF.

CDR3 residues: CASSPGLSDYGYTF. The CDR3 bases are TGTGCCAGCAGCCCTGGACTCTCAGACTATGGCTACACCTTC. The V and J genes are TRBV3-1 (or the pseudogene TRBV3-2) and TRBJ1-2; D not resolved. Looked up from germline, CDR1 is LGHDT and CDR2 is YNNKEL (reference sequence). V was trimmed by 4 bases and J by 3 bases, leaving 12 bases between them. The CDR3 extends over 14 amino acids.

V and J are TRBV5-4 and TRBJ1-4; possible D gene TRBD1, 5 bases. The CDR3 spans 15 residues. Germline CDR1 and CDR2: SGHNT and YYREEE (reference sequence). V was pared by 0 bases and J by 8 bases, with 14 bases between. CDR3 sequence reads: CASSLEAGEGEKLFF. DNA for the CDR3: TGTGCCAGCAGCTTGGAAGCCGGGGAGGGGGAAAAACTGTTTTTT.

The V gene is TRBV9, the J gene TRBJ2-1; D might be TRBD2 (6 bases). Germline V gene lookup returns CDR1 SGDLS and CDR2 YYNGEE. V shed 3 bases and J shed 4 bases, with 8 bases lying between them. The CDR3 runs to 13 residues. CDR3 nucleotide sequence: TGTGCCAGCAGCGCGACTAGTTACAATGAGCAGTTCTTC. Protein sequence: CASSATSYNEQFF.